These 14 T cell receptor beta chains were all obtained from the same sample, sequenced in a study of human T cells and chemical hapten exposure. One entry per CDR3 protein results from TCRdb running MiXCR on the RACE reads. This sample has about 37,000 distinct CDR3 sequences, with roughly 6.4% found just once. As for time point: patch test 1, 2 weeks after DPC sensitization. Treatment denoted: therapeutic diphenylcyclopropenone sensitization with weekly scalp DPC. The starting material, unfractionated whole blood, was used for total RNA extraction. The sample in question was whole blood, obtained in connection with sensitization to the hapten diphenylcyclopropenone (DPC). All receptors come from a young woman with alopecia areata. Some clones in this sample may be carry-over from other donors' samples.

This clonotype was counted only a few times. The V and J genes are TRBV5-4 and TRBJ1-1; D is possibly TRBD1 (5 bases). V was cut by 4 bases and J by 0 bases, with 13 bases left in between. Per germline, CDR1 SGHNT and CDR2 YYREEE (reference sequence). The CDR3 loop spans 15 amino acids. The CDR3 reads CASSHPDSLNTEAFF. DNA of the CDR3: TGTGCCAGCAGCCACCCCGACAGCTTGAACACTGAAGCTTTCTTT. The full variable domain, rest sourced from reference TRBV5-4 and TRBJ1-1, is ETGVTQSPTHLIKTRGQQVTLRCSSQSGHNTVSWYQQALGQGPQFIFQYYREEENGRGNFPPRFSGLQFPNYSSELNVNALELDDSALYLCASSHPDSLNTEAFFGQGTRLTVV.

This clonotype was seen only a few times. The V call is TRBV5-8, the J call TRBJ1-2; 8 nucleotides match TRBD1. Germline trimming cut 0 bases from V and 8 bases from J; bases unmatched to any gene: 9. The CDR3 is 15 amino acids. CDR1 is SGHTS, CDR2 YDEGEE, per germline. CDR3 amino acids: CASSLGTGIIRGYTF. The CDR3 bases are TGTGCCAGCAGCTTGGGGACAGGGATAATTCGAGGCTACACCTTC.

The rearrangement uses TRBV27 and TRBJ1-6, with 7 bases identical to TRBD1. The CDR3 totals 14 residues. Germline-derived CDR1 and CDR2 are MNHEY and SMNVEV (reference sequence). The J segment lost 5 bases and the V segment lost 3 bases, leaving 1 base of the junction unmatched. The CDR3 region is CASSFGTDNSPLHF. The DNA of the CDR3 is TGTGCCAGCAGTTTCGGGACAGATAATTCACCCCTCCACTTT.

This clonotype was seen more than once but under ten times. The V gene is TRBV6-2 or TRBV6-3, the J gene TRBJ1-1; D is perhaps TRBD1 (6 bases). V was trimmed by 6 bases and J by 3 bases, leaving 23 bases between them. The CDR3 totals 17 residues. Germline assignment: CDR1 MNHEY and CDR2 SVGEGT. CDR3 amino acids: CASSSNRVDRRYTEAFF. The CDR3 DNA is TGTGCCAGCAGCTCTAATAGGGTCGACAGGAGATACACTGAAGCTTTCTTT.

This clonotype was found many times. V usage is TRBV5-1 and J usage is TRBJ2-3; D not certain. Trimming shortened V by 0 bases and J by 0 bases, and 8 bases separated the two germline ends. The germline gives CDR1 SGHRS, CDR2 YFSETQ. The CDR3 has 15 residues. The CDR3 here is CASSLELPSTDTQYF. The CDR3 region has the DNA TGCGCCAGCAGCTTGGAGCTACCTAGCACAGATACGCAGTATTTT.

This clonotype was picked up many times. J is TRBJ1-2 and V is TRBV7-2; a possible D gene is TRBD1 (5 bases). The CDR3 runs 15 residues. V lost 10 bases, J lost 2 bases, and 20 bases lay in between. CDR1 and CDR2 from the germline V gene are SGHTA and FQGNSA. The CDR3 sequence is CAITLPRGPNYGYTF. The DNA for the CDR3 is TGTGCCATCACCCTCCCGAGGGGTCCCAACTATGGCTACACCTTC.

The V and J genes are TRBV29-1 and TRBJ2-7, with TRBD1 identical over 8 bases. The germline CDR1 and CDR2 sequences are SQVTM and ANQGSEA. This CDR3 has 15 amino acids. The trim removed 3 bases at V and 3 bases at J, leaving 10 bases unmatched. The CDR3 sequence is CSVDDAGQGSYEQYF. The CDR3 nucleotides read TGCAGCGTTGACGATGCCGGACAGGGAAGCTACGAGCAGTACTTC.

This clonotype was counted at least ten times. This chain links TRBV29-1 with TRBJ1-2; maybe TRBD1 (6 bases). Germline loops: CDR1 SQVTM, CDR2 ANQGSEA. With 4 bases removed from V and 4 bases from J, the gap between germline ends came to 13 bases. The CDR3 spans 13 residues. The CDR3 nucleotides are TGCAGCGTTGTTAGACAGGACCTCTATGGCTACACCTTC. Translated: CSVVRQDLYGYTF.

In its sample, this clonotype was seen a few times. The rearrangement uses TRBV7-2 and TRBJ2-7, with 7 positions matching TRBD2. Germline CDR1 SGHTA, CDR2 FQGNSA. The CDR3 length is 15 residues. J lost 2 bases, V lost 3 bases, and 7 bases had no gene match. The CDR3, as DNA: TGTGCCAGCAGCTTCTCGGGGGGAGGGGCCTACGAGCAGTACTTC. It codes for CASSFSGGGAYEQYF.

The chain uses TRBV3-1 and TRBJ2-7; 7 bases map to TRBD1. The CDR3 consists of 14 residues. V was clipped by 5 bases and J by 2 bases; unmatched bases: 6. CDR1 and CDR2 (germline): LGHDT, YNNKEL (reference sequence). CDR3 residues: CASSFRDRAYEQYF. The CDR3 nucleotides are TGTGCCAGCAGCTTCCGGGACAGAGCCTACGAGCAGTACTTC.

A remark on this clonotype: A much larger clone is a single base away; this may be a read error. CDR3 amino acids: CASRAGQGNRPQHF. In nucleotides, the CDR3 is TGTGCCAGCAGGGCGGGACAGGGGAATCGGCCCCAGCATTTT. This chain connects TRBV6-5 to TRBJ1-5, with TRBD1 matching over 10 bases. This CDR3 contains 14 residues. CDR1 and CDR2 from the germline V gene are MNHEY and SVGAGI.

This clonotype was counted a few times. The chain has TRBV7-2 and TRBJ1-2; 7 nucleotides line up with TRBD1. Germline CDR1 reads SGHTA; CDR2 reads FQGNSA. With V trimmed by 5 bases and J by 3 bases, 9 bases remained unmatched. CDR3 length equals 15 residues. The CDR3 bases are TGTGCCAGCAGCATCACAGGGGAGTCGGACTATGGCTACACCTTC. Its translation: CASSITGESDYGYTF.

This clonotype came up a few times. The chain employs TRBV6-1 and TRBJ2-1, with D possibly TRBD1 on 5 matching bases. The CDR3 contains 12 residues. Germline V gene data show CDR1 as MNHNS and CDR2 as SASEGT. V was shortened by 8 bases and J by 3 bases, with 8 bases between the two germline ends. This chain's CDR3 is CASGANYNEQFF. The CDR3 DNA sequence: TGTGCCAGCGGGGCTAACTACAATGAGCAGTTCTTC.

V and J are TRBV6-1 and TRBJ1-2; 7 bases map to TRBD1. CDR1 and CDR2 (germline): MNHNS, SASEGT. CDR3 length: 14 amino acids. V lost 5 bases and J lost 0; bases outside the gene matches: 3. The CDR3 bases are TGTGCCAGCAGTAGGGGACAGTCTAACTATGGCTACACCTTC. Translating it yields CASSRGQSNYGYTF.